This T cell receptor (beta chain) is from a study of T-cell reconstitution after alpha-beta-depleted transplantation in children. Study-level findings and limits: Several hundred graft clones that had expanded were reportedly the source of alpha-beta T cells about two months after transplant. Surviving recipient T cells and thymic progenitors accounted for the high day-60 TCRbeta diversity observed in some patients.

Trimming left V 2 bases short and J 1 base short, with 8 bases between. Germline CDR1 SGHNT, CDR2 YENEEA. This CDR3 has 14 residues. Unique molecular identifiers were used to barcode this TCRbeta library. From the PCR reads, TCRdb called clonotypes with MiXCR, one entry per CDR3 protein. The sample lists some 550,000 distinct CDR3 sequences, roughly 23% occurring once. This clonotype was seen more than once but under ten times. The antigen remains unidentified. The rearrangement links TRBV11-3 to TRBJ1-1, with D maybe TRBD1 (6 bases). The input for sequencing was PBMCs, mostly from graft donor cells, taken 360 days after TCRalphabeta/CD19-depleted stem cell transplant. This TCR derives from a boy under two years old who had a stem cell transplant for acute myeloid leukemia, so the T cells may come from the graft donor. Written as DNA, the CDR3 is TGTGCCAGCAGCTTACAGGGGAAGAACACTGAAGCTTTCTTT. Protein sequence: CASSLQGKNTEAFF.